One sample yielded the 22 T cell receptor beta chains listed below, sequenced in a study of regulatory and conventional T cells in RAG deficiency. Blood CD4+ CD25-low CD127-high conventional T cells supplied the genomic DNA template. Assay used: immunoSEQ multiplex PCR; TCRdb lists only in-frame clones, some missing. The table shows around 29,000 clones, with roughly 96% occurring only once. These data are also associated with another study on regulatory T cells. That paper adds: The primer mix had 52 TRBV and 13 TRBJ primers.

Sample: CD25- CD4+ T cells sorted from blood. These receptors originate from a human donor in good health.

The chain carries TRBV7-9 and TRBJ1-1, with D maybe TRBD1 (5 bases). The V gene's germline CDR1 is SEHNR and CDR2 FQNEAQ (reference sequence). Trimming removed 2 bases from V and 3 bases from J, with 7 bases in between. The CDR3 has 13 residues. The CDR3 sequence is CASSLSTDTEAFF. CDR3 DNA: TGTGCCAGCAGCTTATCGACAGACACTGAAGCTTTCTTT. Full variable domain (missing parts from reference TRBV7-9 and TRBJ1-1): DTGVSQNPRHKITKRGQNVTFRCDPISEHNRLYWYRQTLGQGPEFLTYFQNEAQLEKSRLLSDRFSAERPKGSFSTLEIQRTEQGDSAMYLCASSLSTDTEAFFGQGTRLTVV.

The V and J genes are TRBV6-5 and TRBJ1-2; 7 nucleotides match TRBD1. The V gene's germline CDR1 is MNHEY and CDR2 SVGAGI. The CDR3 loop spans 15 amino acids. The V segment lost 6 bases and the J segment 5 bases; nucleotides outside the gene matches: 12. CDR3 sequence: CASRRDRVGEYGYTF. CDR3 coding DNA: TGTGCCAGCAGACGCGACAGGGTGGGAGAGTATGGCTACACCTTC.

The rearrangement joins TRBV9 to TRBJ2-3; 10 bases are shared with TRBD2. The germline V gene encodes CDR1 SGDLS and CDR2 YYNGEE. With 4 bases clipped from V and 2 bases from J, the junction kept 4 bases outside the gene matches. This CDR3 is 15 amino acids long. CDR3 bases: TGTGCCAGCAGCCTTAGCGGGGGGCTCACAGATACGCAGTATTTT. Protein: CASSLSGGLTDTQYF.

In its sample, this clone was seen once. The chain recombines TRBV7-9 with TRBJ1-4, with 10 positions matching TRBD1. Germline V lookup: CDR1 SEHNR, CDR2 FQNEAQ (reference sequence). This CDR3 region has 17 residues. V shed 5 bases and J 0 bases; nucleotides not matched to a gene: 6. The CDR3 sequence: CASSGRDRGATNEKLFF. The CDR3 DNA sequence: TGTGCCAGCAGCGGCCGGGACAGGGGCGCAACTAATGAAAAACTGTTTTTT. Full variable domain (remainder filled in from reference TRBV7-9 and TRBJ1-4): DTGVSQNPRHKITKRGQNVTFRCDPISEHNRLYWYRQTLGQGPEFLTYFQNEAQLEKSRLLSDRFSAERPKGSFSTLEIQRTEQGDSAMYLCASSGRDRGATNEKLFFGSGTQLSVL.

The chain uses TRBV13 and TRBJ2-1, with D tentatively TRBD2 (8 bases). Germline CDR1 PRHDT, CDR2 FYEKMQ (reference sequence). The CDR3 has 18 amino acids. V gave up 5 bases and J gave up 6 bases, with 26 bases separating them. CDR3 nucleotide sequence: TGTGCCAGCAGCAACTTAGGGGGCGGGGGGAGTTTTGCCAATGAGCAGTTCTTC. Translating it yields CASSNLGGGGSFANEQFF.

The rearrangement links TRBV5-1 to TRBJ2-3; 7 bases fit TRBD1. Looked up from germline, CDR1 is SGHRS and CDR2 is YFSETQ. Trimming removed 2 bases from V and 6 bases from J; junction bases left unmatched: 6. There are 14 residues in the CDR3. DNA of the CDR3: TGCGCCAGCAGCTTTGGACAGGTATTTGATACGCAGTATTTT. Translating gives CASSFGQVFDTQYF.

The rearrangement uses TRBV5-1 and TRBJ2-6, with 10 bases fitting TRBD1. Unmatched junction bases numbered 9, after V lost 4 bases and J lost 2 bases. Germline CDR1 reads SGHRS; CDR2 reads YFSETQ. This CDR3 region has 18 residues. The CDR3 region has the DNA TGCGCCAGCAGCCCTACGGGGACAGGGGCCACTGGGGCCAACGTCCTGACTTTC. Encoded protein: CASSPTGTGATGANVLTF.

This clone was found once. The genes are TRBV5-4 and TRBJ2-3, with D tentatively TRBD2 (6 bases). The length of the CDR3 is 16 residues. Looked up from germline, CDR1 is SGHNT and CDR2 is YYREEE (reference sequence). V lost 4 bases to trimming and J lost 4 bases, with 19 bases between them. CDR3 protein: CASSPRDSLTPDTQYF. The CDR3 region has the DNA TGTGCCAGCAGCCCCCGGGACTCACTAACCCCAGATACGCAGTATTTT.

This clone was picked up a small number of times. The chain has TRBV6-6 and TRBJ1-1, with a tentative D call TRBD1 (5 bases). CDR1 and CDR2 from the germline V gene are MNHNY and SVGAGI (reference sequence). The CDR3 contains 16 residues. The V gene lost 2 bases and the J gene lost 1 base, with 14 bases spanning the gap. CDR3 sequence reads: CASSYLGGRGNTEAFF. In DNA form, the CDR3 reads TGTGCCAGCAGTTACCTCGGTGGTAGGGGGAACACTGAAGCTTTCTTT.

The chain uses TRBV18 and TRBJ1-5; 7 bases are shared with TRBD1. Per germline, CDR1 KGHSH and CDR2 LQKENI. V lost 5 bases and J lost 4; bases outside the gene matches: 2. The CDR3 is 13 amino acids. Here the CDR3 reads CASSADRNQPQHF. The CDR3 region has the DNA TGTGCCAGCTCAGCGGACAGGAATCAGCCCCAGCATTTT.

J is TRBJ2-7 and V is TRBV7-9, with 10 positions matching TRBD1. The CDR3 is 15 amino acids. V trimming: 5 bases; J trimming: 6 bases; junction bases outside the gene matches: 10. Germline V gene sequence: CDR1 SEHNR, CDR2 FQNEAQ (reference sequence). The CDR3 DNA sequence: TGTGCCAGCAGCCTTTCGGGGACAGGGGTCCCCGAGCAGTACTTC. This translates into CASSLSGTGVPEQYF.

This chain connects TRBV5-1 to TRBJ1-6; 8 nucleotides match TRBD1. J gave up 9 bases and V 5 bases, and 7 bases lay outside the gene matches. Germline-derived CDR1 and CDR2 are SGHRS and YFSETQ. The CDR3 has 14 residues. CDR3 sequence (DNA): TGCGCCAGCAGGCCCGACAGGGGTGGTTCACCCCTCCACTTT. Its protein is CASRPDRGGSPLHF.

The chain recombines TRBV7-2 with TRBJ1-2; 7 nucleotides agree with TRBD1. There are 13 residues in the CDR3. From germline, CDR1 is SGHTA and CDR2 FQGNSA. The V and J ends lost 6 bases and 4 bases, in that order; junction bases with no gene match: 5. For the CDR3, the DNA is TGTGCCAGCAGACCCGGGACAGCCTATGGCTACACCTTC. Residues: CASRPGTAYGYTF.

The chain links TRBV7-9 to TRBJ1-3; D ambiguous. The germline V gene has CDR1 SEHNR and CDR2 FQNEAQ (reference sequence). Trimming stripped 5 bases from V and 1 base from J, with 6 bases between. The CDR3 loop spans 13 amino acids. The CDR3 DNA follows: TGTGCCAGCAGCGTCCCTTCTGGAAACACCATATATTTT. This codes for CASSVPSGNTIYF.

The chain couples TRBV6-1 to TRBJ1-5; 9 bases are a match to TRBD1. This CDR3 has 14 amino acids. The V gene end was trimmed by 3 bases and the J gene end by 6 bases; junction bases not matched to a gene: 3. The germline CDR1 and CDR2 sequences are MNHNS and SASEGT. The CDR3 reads CASSDTGGFQPQHF. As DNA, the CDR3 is TGTGCCAGCAGTGATACAGGGGGCTTTCAGCCCCAGCATTTT.

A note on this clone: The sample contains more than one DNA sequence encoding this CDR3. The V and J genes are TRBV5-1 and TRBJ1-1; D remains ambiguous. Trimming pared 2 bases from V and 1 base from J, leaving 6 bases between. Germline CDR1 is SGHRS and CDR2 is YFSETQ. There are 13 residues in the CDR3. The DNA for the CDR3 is TGCGCCAGCAGCTTAGGAGGGAACACTGAAGCTTTCTTT. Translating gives CASSLGGNTEAFF.

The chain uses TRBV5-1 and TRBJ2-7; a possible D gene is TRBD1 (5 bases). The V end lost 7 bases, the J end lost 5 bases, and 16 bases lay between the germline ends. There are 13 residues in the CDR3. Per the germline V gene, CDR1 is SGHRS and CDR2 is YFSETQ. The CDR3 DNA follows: TGCGCCAGCTCCAAGGGCCAGGGCGACGAGCAGTACTTC. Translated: CASSKGQGDEQYF.

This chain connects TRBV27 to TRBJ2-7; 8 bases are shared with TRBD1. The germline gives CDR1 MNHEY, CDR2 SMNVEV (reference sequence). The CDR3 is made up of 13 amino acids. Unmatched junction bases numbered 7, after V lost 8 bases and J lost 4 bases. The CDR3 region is CASGRTGRYEQYF. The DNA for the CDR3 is TGTGCCAGCGGGCGGACAGGGAGATACGAGCAGTACTTC.

The CDR3 DNA reads TGTGCCAGCAGCCCTTCTCTTGACTCGGGGCAGTTCTTC. It codes for CASSPSLDSGQFF. The V call is TRBV11-3, the J call TRBJ2-1; D is unclear. Germline V gene sequence: CDR1 SGHNT, CDR2 YENEEA. The CDR3 covers 13 residues. Trimming cost V 5 bases and J 12 bases, with 17 bases left between them.

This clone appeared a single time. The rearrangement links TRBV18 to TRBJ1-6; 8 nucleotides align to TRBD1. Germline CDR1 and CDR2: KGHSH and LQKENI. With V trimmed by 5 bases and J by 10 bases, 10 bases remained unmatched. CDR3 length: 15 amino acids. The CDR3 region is CASSGETGEKSPLHF. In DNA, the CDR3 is TGTGCCAGCTCAGGAGAGACAGGGGAAAAGTCACCCCTCCACTTT.

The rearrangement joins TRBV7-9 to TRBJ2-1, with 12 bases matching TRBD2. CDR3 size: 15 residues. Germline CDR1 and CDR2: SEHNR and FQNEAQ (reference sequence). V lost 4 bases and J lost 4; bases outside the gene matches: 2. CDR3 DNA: TGTGCCAGCAGCTCGGGACTAGCGGGTTACAATGAGCAGTTCTTC. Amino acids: CASSSGLAGYNEQFF. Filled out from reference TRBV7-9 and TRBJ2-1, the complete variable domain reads DTGVSQNPRHKITKRGQNVTFRCDPISEHNRLYWYRQTLGQGPEFLTYFQNEAQLEKSRLLSDRFSAERPKGSFSTLEIQRTEQGDSAMYLCASSSGLAGYNEQFFGPGTRLTVL.

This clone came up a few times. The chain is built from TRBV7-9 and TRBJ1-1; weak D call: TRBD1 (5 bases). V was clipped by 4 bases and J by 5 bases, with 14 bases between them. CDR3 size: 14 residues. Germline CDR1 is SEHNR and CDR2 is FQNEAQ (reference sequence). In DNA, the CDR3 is TGTGCCAGCAGCTCCCACGGGGGTGGTACTGAAGCTTTCTTT. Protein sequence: CASSSHGGGTEAFF.